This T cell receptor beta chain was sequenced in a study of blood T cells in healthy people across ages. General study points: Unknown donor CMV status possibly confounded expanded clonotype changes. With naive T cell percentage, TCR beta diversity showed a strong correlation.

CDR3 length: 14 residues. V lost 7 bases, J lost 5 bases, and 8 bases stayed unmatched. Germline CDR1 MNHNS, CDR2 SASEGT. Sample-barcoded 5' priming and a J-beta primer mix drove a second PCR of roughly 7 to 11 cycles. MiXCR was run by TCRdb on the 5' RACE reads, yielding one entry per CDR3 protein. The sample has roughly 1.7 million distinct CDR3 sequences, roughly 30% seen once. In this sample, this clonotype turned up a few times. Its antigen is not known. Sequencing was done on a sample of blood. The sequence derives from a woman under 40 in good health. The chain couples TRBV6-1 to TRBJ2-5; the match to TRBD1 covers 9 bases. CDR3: CASIRDRAYETQYF. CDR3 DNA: TGTGCCAGCATTCGGGACAGGGCTTACGAGACCCAGTACTTC.